The 10 T cell receptor beta chains listed next were all sequenced from one sample in a study of blood T cells in healthy people across ages. The authors ran a second PCR of roughly 6 to 12 cycles using a sample-barcoded 5' primer and a J-beta primer mix. TCRdb re-analysed the 5' RACE reads in MiXCR, keeping a single row per CDR3 protein. The table has just under 900,000 distinct CDR3 sequences, 25% to 30% seen once. The sample comprised blood. The origin of the receptors is a woman of 80 years or more in good health.

This clonotype was picked up a small number of times. V gene TRBV7-6 combines with J gene TRBJ1-2, with TRBD1 matching 8 bases. Germline CDR1 and CDR2: SGHVS and FNYEAQ. The CDR3 consists of 14 residues. With 1 base clipped from V and 6 bases from J, the junction kept 4 bases outside the gene matches. The CDR3 region has the DNA TGTGCCAGCAGCTTAGACAGGGGGACGGATGGCTACACCTTC. Translating gives CASSLDRGTDGYTF.

The chain recombines TRBV6-1 with TRBJ2-1, with 10 bases fitting TRBD1. Gene TRBJ2-7 matches the end of the DNA better, so the J call may be wrong. The CDR3 contains 15 residues. Germline lookup yields CDR1 MNHNS and CDR2 SASEGT. CDR3 amino acids: CASSDYGTGDNEQYF. The CDR3 DNA reads TGTGCCAGCAGTGATTACGGGACAGGGGACAATGAGCAGTACTTC.

Many counts were recorded for this clonotype. This rearrangement joins TRBV3-1 to TRBJ1-1; D is possibly TRBD1 (6 bases). Trimming took 0 bases from V and 4 from J, leaving 9 bases between them. CDR1 is LGHDT, CDR2 YNNKEL, per germline (reference sequence). The CDR3 loop spans 14 amino acids. The CDR3, as DNA: TGTGCCAGCAGCCAAGATGCGGGGGCCACTGAAGCTTTCTTT. Translation gives CASSQDAGATEAFF.

This clonotype was seen at least ten times. The CDR3: CAWSVGGFSSYEQYF. For the CDR3, the DNA is TGTGCCTGGAGTGTAGGTGGATTCAGCTCCTACGAGCAGTACTTC. The chain employs TRBV30 and TRBJ2-7; no reliable D call. The V end lost 0 bases, the J end lost 0 bases, and 12 bases lay between the germline ends. Germline V gene data show CDR1 as GTSNPN and CDR2 as SVGIG (reference sequence). This CDR3 has 15 residues.

This clonotype was detected a few times. A read error is possible here, since a much larger clone lies one base away. This chain links TRBV12-3 or TRBV12-4 with TRBJ2-1; the D is unclear. CDR3 length equals 15 residues. The CDR3 region is CASSRPYSSYNGQFF. In DNA, the CDR3 is TGTGCCAGCAGCCGTCCTTACAGCTCCTACAATGGGCAGTTCTTC.

The J gene is TRBJ2-5, the V gene TRBV6-5; 10 bases align to TRBD2. Germline V lookup: CDR1 MNHEY, CDR2 SVGAGI. The CDR3 has 15 residues. With V trimmed by 6 bases and J by 11 bases, 15 bases remained unmatched. The CDR3, as DNA: TGTGCCAGCAGCCGAGCGGGGGGGATAAACAATGAGCAGTACTTC. This codes for CASSRAGGINNEQYF.

In this sample, this clonotype turned up many times. The chain employs TRBV12-3 or TRBV12-4 and TRBJ1-6; D possibly corresponds to TRBD1 (5 bases). Trimming shortened V by 2 bases and J by 10 bases, and 9 bases separated the two germline ends. There are 13 residues in the CDR3. In DNA, the CDR3 is TGTGCCAGCAGTTTATGGGGGAAGTCACCCCTCCACTTT. Its protein is CASSLWGKSPLHF.

The sample holds many counts of this clonotype. The V call is TRBV18, the J call TRBJ2-6; D remains ambiguous. The V gene's germline CDR1 is KGHSH and CDR2 LQKENI. Trimming shortened V by 1 base and J by 2 bases, and 6 bases separated the two germline ends. The CDR3 is 15 residues long. The chain's CDR3 is CASSPRVAGANVLTF. CDR3 coding DNA: TGTGCCAGCTCACCACGAGTTGCTGGGGCCAACGTCCTGACTTTC.

The rearrangement joins TRBV4-3 to TRBJ1-5; no definite D call. The CDR3 consists of 13 residues. V gave up 4 bases and J gave up 5 bases, with 9 bases separating them. Germline V CDR1 and CDR2: LGHNA, YSLEER. The CDR3 DNA sequence: TGCGCCAGCAGCCGAACAGAAGATCAGCCCCAGCATTTT. This encodes CASSRTEDQPQHF.

This clonotype has a handful of counts. V and J are TRBV5-5 and TRBJ2-3; TRBD1 aligns across 8 bases. The germline V gene encodes CDR1 SGHKS and CDR2 YYEKEE (reference sequence). The CDR3 consists of 16 residues. V shed 2 bases and J 0 bases; nucleotides not matched to a gene: 5. The CDR3 is CASSLPRTGSTDTQYF. For the CDR3, the DNA is TGTGCCAGCAGCTTACCTAGGACAGGGAGCACAGATACGCAGTATTTT.